This TCR beta chain stems from a study of human T cells and chemical hapten exposure. The table lists this clonotype with many counts. Trimming removed 1 base at V and 5 bases at J, with 12 bases between. CDR1 and CDR2 (germline): LGHNA, YSLEER. This CDR3 has 14 residues. As processed by the authors: 96,000 or so TCRs per sample was the median, with a range of roughly 20,000 to 750,000. TCRdb recomputed calls from the RACE reads with MiXCR, one row per CDR3 protein. These V and J calls are TCRdb output, not the study's own analysis. Here the sample spans about 270,000 distinct CDR3 sequences, 7.5% to 8% being singletons. Described time point: pre-sensitization, week 0. Noted treatment: therapeutic diphenylcyclopropenone sensitization with weekly scalp DPC. Every patch test was put on after a blood sample was taken.

Here the sequenced sample was whole blood, taken in connection with sensitization to the hapten diphenylcyclopropenone (DPC). This chain links TRBV4-3 with TRBJ2-7; D call uncertain. This clonotype was obtained from a young man with alopecia areata. Some clones in this sample may be carry-over from other donors' samples. The CDR3 loop is CASSQVSGLNEQYF. The CDR3 DNA sequence: TGCGCCAGCAGCCAAGTATCGGGCCTCAACGAGCAGTACTTC.